The TCR beta chain under discussion was sequenced for a study of blood T cell repertoires in COVID-19. Study-wide context: Spain, Italy and the United States supplied samples that represented acute and convalescent COVID-19.

V lost 7 bases and J 3 bases, leaving 14 bases between the germline ends. CDR1 MNHEY and CDR2 SVGAGI come from the germline V gene. The CDR3 sequence is 14 residues long. This table comes from immunoSEQ multiplex PCR, and its TCRdb copy is limited to in-frame clones, with some not included. The sample has a few hundred thousand clones, approximately 87% seen once. This chain links TRBV6-5 with TRBJ2-3; tentatively, D is TRBD2 (7 bases). The sequence was collected from a man aged 55 to 70 who had recovered from COVID-19. Sequenced material: peripheral blood. This CDR3 is CASTPRGTTDTQYF. DNA for the CDR3: TGTGCCAGCACCCCGCGGGGGACAACAGATACGCAGTATTTT.